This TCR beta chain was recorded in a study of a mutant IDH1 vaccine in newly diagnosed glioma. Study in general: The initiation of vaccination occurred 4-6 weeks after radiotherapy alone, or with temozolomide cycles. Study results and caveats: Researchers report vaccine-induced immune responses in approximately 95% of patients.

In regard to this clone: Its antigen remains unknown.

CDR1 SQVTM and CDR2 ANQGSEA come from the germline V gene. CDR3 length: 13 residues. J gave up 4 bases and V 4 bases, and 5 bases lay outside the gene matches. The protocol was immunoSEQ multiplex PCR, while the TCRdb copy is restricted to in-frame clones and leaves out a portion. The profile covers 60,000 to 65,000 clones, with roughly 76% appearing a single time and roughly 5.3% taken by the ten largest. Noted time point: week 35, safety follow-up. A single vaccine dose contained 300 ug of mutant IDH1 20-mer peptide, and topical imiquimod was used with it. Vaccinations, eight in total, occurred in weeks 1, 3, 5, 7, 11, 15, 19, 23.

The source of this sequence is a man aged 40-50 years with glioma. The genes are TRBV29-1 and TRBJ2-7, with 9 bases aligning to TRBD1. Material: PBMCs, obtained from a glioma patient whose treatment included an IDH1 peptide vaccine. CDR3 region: CSVVDRGEYEQYF. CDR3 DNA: TGCAGCGTTGTGGACAGGGGAGAATACGAGCAGTACTTC.